These 18 T cell receptor beta chains share one sample of origin, sequenced in a study of blood T cell repertoires in COVID-19. The data were produced by immunoSEQ multiplex PCR, yet TCRdb's version contains in-frame clones alone and is incomplete. The sample shows about 59,000 clones, 75% to 95% of them seen only once. The sample was peripheral blood. All receptors come from a man older than 75 with acute or convalescent COVID-19.

This chain links TRBV11-2 with TRBJ2-3, with D unclear. V lost 5 bases and J 2 bases, leaving 2 bases between the germline ends. Germline CDR1 is SGHAT and CDR2 is FQNNGV. The CDR3 consists of 11 residues. The CDR3 DNA sequence: TGTGCCAGCAGCCACACAGATACGCAGTATTTT. It encodes CASSHTDTQYF.

The genes are TRBV5-1 and TRBJ2-3, with TRBD2 identical over 8 bases. The CDR3 consists of 15 residues. V shed 2 bases, J shed 5 bases, and the junction held 7 bases outside the gene matches. CDR1 is SGHRS and CDR2 is YFSETQ in the germline V gene. DNA for the CDR3: TGCGCCAGCAGCTTAAATAGCGGGGAATTAGATACGCAGTATTTT. Its protein is CASSLNSGELDTQYF.

The V gene is TRBV28, the J gene TRBJ2-7; a possible D gene is TRBD1 (6 bases). V lost 7 bases and J 6 bases, leaving 16 bases between the germline ends. CDR1 MDHEN and CDR2 SYDVKM come from the germline V gene. The CDR3 is 13 residues long. Here the CDR3 reads CASTMGVGGEQYF. The CDR3 nucleotides are TGTGCCAGCACGATGGGGGTAGGGGGCGAGCAGTACTTC. The variable domain in full, with the rest retrieved from reference TRBV28 and TRBJ2-7, is DVKVTQSSRYLVKRTGEKVFLECVQDMDHENMFWYRQDPGLGLRLIYFSYDVKMKEKGDIPEGYSVSREKKERFSLILESASTNQTSMYLCASTMGVGGEQYFGPGTRLTVT.

The J gene is TRBJ1-1, the V gene TRBV7-9; D remains unclear. CDR1 and CDR2 from the germline V gene are SEHNR and FQNEAQ (reference sequence). Trimming removed 2 bases from V and 1 base from J, with 5 bases in between. The CDR3 extends over 13 amino acids. CDR3 nucleotides: TGTGCCAGCAGCTTACCCCAGAACACTGAAGCTTTCTTT. This translates into CASSLPQNTEAFF.

The J gene is TRBJ2-7, the V gene TRBV29-1; tentative D call: TRBD1 (5 bases). V lost 0 bases and J 8 bases, leaving 14 bases between the germline ends. Per germline, CDR1 SQVTM and CDR2 ANQGSEA. The CDR3 runs to 13 residues. DNA for the CDR3: TGCAGCGTTGAAGATTCGGCAGGGTTTCAGCAGTACTTC. It codes for CSVEDSAGFQQYF.

DNA for the CDR3: TGTGCCAGCAGTGGGGACGCAGGGGAGAATTCACCCCTCCACTTT. Protein sequence: CASSGDAGENSPLHF. The gene calls are TRBV6-4 and TRBJ1-6; D might be TRBD1 (6 bases). This CDR3 region has 15 residues. V was pared by 4 bases and J by 7 bases, with 14 bases between. Per the germline V gene, CDR1 is MRHNA and CDR2 is SNTAGT.

V is TRBV28 and J is TRBJ1-3; 9 nucleotides agree with TRBD1. The germline V gene has CDR1 MDHEN and CDR2 SYDVKM. Germline trimming cut 3 bases from V and 4 bases from J; bases unmatched to any gene: 7. The CDR3 is 16 amino acids. The CDR3 DNA follows: TGTGCCAGCAGTTTGGAAACAGGGGGCTCAGGAAACACCATATATTTT. It is translated as CASSLETGGSGNTIYF.

As DNA, the CDR3 is TGTGCCAGCAGCCCAGCGGGGGGCTCCTACGAGCAGTACTTC. As protein: CASSPAGGSYEQYF. The rearrangement uses TRBV7-2 and TRBJ2-7, with 9 nucleotides matching TRBD2. Unmatched junction bases numbered 2, after V lost 5 bases and J lost 0 bases. Per germline, CDR1 SGHTA and CDR2 FQGNSA. CDR3 length equals 14 residues.

The J gene is TRBJ1-4, the V gene TRBV2; a weak D match, TRBD1 (5 bases). There are 15 residues in the CDR3. V was shortened by 7 bases and J by 8 bases, with 20 bases between the two germline ends. Per the germline V gene, CDR1 is SNHLY and CDR2 is FYNNEI. CDR3 DNA sequence: TGTGCCAGCACCCAGGGAAGGGGTGTAGGGGAAAAACTGTTTTTT. Encoded protein: CASTQGRGVGEKLFF.

V and J are TRBV19 and TRBJ2-3; 13 bases are a match to TRBD2. V dropped 5 bases and J dropped 4; count of bases not matched to a gene: 6. Germline V gene lookup returns CDR1 LNHDA and CDR2 SQIVND (reference sequence). The CDR3 is made up of 16 amino acids. The CDR3 spells CASSFTSGGAPDTQYF. The CDR3 DNA is TGTGCCAGTAGTTTCACTAGCGGGGGGGCCCCAGATACGCAGTATTTT.

This chain joins TRBV28 and TRBJ1-4; D is perhaps TRBD1 (6 bases). With 4 bases removed from V and 5 bases from J, the gap between germline ends came to 11 bases. Germline CDR1 and CDR2: MDHEN and SYDVKM. This CDR3 is built from 14 residues. The CDR3 region has the DNA TGTGCCAGCAGTTCCGGGACACGCAATGAAAAACTGTTTTTT. This gives the protein CASSSGTRNEKLFF. The full variable domain, completed using reference TRBV28 and TRBJ1-4, is DVKVTQSSRYLVKRTGEKVFLECVQDMDHENMFWYRQDPGLGLRLIYFSYDVKMKEKGDIPEGYSVSREKKERFSLILESASTNQTSMYLCASSSGTRNEKLFFGSGTQLSVL.

The gene calls are TRBV30 and TRBJ1-2; 9 positions agree with TRBD1. The CDR3 loop spans 13 amino acids. Germline V gives CDR1 GTSNPN, CDR2 SVGIG (reference sequence). Unmatched junction bases numbered 10, after V lost 8 bases and J lost 6 bases. The CDR3 nucleotides read TGTGCCAGTACGTCATGGACAGGGGATGGCTACACCTTC. Its protein is CASTSWTGDGYTF.

The genes are TRBV7-9 and TRBJ2-7; 9 nucleotides line up with TRBD1. The CDR3 has 13 residues. Germline V gene lookup returns CDR1 SEHNR and CDR2 FQNEAQ (reference sequence). V shed 3 bases, J shed 6 bases, and the junction held 3 bases outside the gene matches. This CDR3 is CASSLGQGTEQYF. CDR3 DNA sequence: TGTGCCAGCAGCTTGGGACAGGGTACCGAGCAGTACTTC.

The rearrangement joins TRBV9 to TRBJ2-3, with 8 bases aligning to TRBD1. CDR1 is SGDLS and CDR2 is YYNGEE in the germline V gene. Unmatched junction bases numbered 12, after V lost 2 bases and J lost 1 base. There are 18 residues in the CDR3. The CDR3 region has the DNA TGTGCCAGCAGCGTTGGCAGGGGGCTTGTTTTTGGCACAGATACGCAGTATTTT. As protein: CASSVGRGLVFGTDTQYF.

The V gene is TRBV7-2, the J gene TRBJ2-3; possible D gene TRBD1, 5 bases. Per the germline V gene, CDR1 is SGHTA and CDR2 is FQGNSA. V was clipped by 4 bases and J by 2 bases, with 10 bases between them. The CDR3 spans 14 residues. The CDR3 DNA is TGTGCCAGCAGCTCCAGACAGAACACAGATACGCAGTATTTT. Residues: CASSSRQNTDTQYF.

CDR3 residues: CASSRESSPLHF. CDR3 DNA: TGTGCCAGCAGCAGGGAGAGTTCACCCCTCCACTTT. The rearrangement joins TRBV11-2 to TRBJ1-6, with unresolved D. Germline lookup yields CDR1 SGHAT and CDR2 FQNNGV. V was shortened by 5 bases and J by 9 bases, with 8 bases between the two germline ends. CDR3 size: 12 residues.

This chain joins TRBV6-5 and TRBJ2-5, with 9 bases fitting TRBD1. Germline V gene lookup returns CDR1 MNHEY and CDR2 SVGAGI. Trimming cost V 5 bases and J 5 bases; bases outside gene matches: 9. The CDR3 extends over 15 amino acids. The CDR3 region is CASSNRDRVRETQYF. CDR3 sequence (DNA): TGTGCCAGCAGTAACCGGGACAGGGTGCGGGAGACCCAGTACTTC.

The V call is TRBV30, the J call TRBJ1-1; TRBD1 aligns across 7 bases. Germline CDR1 reads GTSNPN; CDR2 reads SVGIG (reference sequence). J lost 4 bases, V lost 5 bases, and 13 bases had no gene match. CDR3 length: 15 amino acids. As DNA, the CDR3 is TGTGCCTGGGATAGACAGGGAGCAGGGTCCACTGAAGCTTTCTTT. Translated, it gives CAWDRQGAGSTEAFF.